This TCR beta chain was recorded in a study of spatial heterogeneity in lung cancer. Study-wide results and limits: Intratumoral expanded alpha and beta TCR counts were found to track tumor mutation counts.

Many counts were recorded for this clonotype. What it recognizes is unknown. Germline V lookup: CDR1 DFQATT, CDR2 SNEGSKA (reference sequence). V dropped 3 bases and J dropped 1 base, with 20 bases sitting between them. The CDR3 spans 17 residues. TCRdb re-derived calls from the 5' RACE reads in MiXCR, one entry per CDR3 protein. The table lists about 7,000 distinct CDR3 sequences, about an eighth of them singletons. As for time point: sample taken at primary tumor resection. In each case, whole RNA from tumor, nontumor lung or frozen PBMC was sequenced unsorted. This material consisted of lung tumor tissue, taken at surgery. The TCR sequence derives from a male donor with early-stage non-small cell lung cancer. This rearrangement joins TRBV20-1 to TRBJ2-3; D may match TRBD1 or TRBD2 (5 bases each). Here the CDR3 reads CSASGDGNGARTDTQYF. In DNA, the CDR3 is TGCAGTGCTAGTGGAGACGGAAACGGGGCCCGCACAGATACGCAGTATTTT.